This T cell receptor (beta chain) was recorded in a study of T cell responses to AZD1222 COVID-19 vaccine. From germline, CDR1 is DFQATT and CDR2 SNEGSKA (reference sequence). Trimming removed 3 bases from V and 4 bases from J, with 7 bases in between. This CDR3 contains 12 residues. Study-level points and caveats: Vaccine-associated CD4 TCRs ranged over spike, dominating at 160-218 and 743-854. Among the donors, most were white British and more were female, and clonal diversity was possibly underestimated.

This table comes from immunoSEQ multiplex PCR, and its TCRdb copy is limited to in-frame clones, with some not included. The sample shows fewer than 150,000 clones, roughly 85% of them seen only once. Details on this clone: Its specificity is unknown.

The specimen was peripheral blood, collected on day 0 of AZD1222 vaccination. V usage is TRBV20-1 and J usage is TRBJ1-5, with D hard to call. This clonotype was sampled from an adult in good health. The CDR3 here is CSASRQNQPQHF. In nucleotides, the CDR3 is TGCAGTGCTAGTCGGCAGAATCAGCCCCAGCATTTT.